This T cell receptor (beta chain) was sequenced for a study of PD-1 blockade in classical Hodgkin lymphoma. The repertoire was sequenced with immunoSEQ multiplex PCR; TCRdb's copy has only in-frame clones and lacks some. The sample has tens of thousands of clones; about 92% are singletons. Notes on the study in general: It was among complete responders that baseline diversity resembled that of newly diagnosed patients. The study reported lower baseline TCR diversity in newly diagnosed patients than in healthy donors.

As concerns this clone: Its cognate antigen is unknown.

The V gene lost 5 bases and the J gene lost 3 bases, with 17 bases spanning the gap. The germline V gene encodes CDR1 LNHDA and CDR2 SQIVND (reference sequence). The CDR3 has 17 amino acids. Regarding time point: cycle 4 day 1 (C4D1), after about 6 weeks of nivolumab. All patients experienced relapse after autologous stem cell transplantation, and brentuximab vedotin exposure was variable. Best responses included complete response and partial response; otherwise, the best response was progressive disease. This TCR was recovered from a human donor with classical Hodgkin lymphoma. The V and J genes are TRBV19 and TRBJ1-6, with a weak D call TRBD1 (5 bases). The sequenced sample was peripheral blood mononuclear cells (PBMCs), obtained before the fourth cycle of nivolumab. Here the CDR3 reads CASSLEGTRFYNSPLHF. CDR3 sequence (DNA): TGTGCCAGTAGTCTCGAGGGGACGAGATTCTATAATTCACCCCTCCACTTT.